This T cell receptor (beta chain) was identified in a study of shared clonotypes between healthy human individuals. Regarding the study as a whole: Generation of non-shared clonotypes was less probable than generation of clonotypes shared by all four donors. Few donors restricted represented genetic and exposure-history diversity. Compared with memory subsets, naive subsets generally had larger estimated richness.

Of note for this clone: What it binds is unknown.

Authors' methods: Junction-only immunoSEQ data arrived without quality scores, meaning filtering differed. Sequencing used immunoSEQ multiplex PCR; TCRdb keeps in-frame clones, though not all of them. From that table come the V and J calls and clone size; the DNA was used to work out D and trimming. The sample has some 2.1 million clones, about 95% seen once. CDR1 ENHRY and CDR2 SYGVKD come from the germline V gene. The V and J ends lost 0 bases and 0 bases respectively, with 17 bases between them. The CDR3 sequence is 18 residues long. CD45RO negativity and positive selection for CCR7 defined naive CD8 cells, a population that excluded terminally differentiated effector memory CD45RA+ cells.

The clonotype originates from a man between 18 and 29 years old in good health. The chain carries TRBV10-3 and TRBJ2-5, with D tentatively TRBD1 (6 bases). Material for sequencing was naive CD8+ T cells sorted from blood. The CDR3 coding sequence is TGTGCCATCAGTGAGTCTTTTTCGGGACATCAGAACCAAGAGACCCAGTACTTC. This sequence encodes CAISESFSGHQNQETQYF.